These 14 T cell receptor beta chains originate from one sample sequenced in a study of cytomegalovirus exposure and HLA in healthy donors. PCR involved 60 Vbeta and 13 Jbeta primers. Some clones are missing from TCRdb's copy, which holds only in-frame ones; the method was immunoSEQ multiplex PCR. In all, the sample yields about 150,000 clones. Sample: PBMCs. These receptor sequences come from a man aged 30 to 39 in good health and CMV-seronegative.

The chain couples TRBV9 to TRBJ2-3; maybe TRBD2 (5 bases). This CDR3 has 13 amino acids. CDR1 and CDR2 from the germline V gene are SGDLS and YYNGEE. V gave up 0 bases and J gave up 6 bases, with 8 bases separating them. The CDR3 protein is CASSVDPGDTQYF. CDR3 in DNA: TGTGCCAGCAGCGTAGACCCGGGGGATACGCAGTATTTT.

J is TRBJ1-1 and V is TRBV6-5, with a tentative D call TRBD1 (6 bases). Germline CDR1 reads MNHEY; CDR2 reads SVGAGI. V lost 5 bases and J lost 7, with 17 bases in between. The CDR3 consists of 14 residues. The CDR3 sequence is CASSPEQGWGEAFF. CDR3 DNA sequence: TGTGCCAGCAGTCCCGAACAGGGATGGGGTGAAGCTTTCTTT.

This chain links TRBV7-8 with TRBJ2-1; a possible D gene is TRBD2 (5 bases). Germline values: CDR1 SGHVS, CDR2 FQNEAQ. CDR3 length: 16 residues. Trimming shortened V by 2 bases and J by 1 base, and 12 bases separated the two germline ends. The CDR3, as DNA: TGTGCCAGCAGCTTAATCCAGGACTTTTCCTACAATGAGCAGTTCTTC. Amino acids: CASSLIQDFSYNEQFF.

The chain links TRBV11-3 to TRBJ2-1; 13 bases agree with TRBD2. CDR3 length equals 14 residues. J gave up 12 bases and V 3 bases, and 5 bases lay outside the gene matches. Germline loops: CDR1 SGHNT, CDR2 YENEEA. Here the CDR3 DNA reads TGTGCCAGCAGCTTCGGACTAGCGGGAGATTGGCAGTTCTTC. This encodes CASSFGLAGDWQFF.

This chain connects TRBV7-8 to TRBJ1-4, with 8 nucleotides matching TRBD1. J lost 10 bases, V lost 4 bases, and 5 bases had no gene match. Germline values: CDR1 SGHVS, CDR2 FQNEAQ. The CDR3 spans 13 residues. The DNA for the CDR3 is TGTGCCAGCAGCTCACAGGGGGAAGGAAAACTGTTTTTT. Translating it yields CASSSQGEGKLFF. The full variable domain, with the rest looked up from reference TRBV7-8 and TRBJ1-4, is GAGVSQSPRYKVAKRGQDVALRCDPISGHVSLFWYQQALGQGPEFLTYFQNEAQLDKSGLPSDRFFAERPEGSVSTLKIQRTQQEDSAVYLCASSSQGEGKLFFGSGTQLSVL.

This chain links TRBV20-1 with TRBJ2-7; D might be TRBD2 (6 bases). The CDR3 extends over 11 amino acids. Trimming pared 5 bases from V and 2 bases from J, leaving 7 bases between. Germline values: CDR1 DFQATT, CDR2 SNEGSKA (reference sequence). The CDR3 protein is CSAAGTYEQYF. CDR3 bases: TGCAGTGCTGCGGGGACCTACGAGCAGTACTTC.

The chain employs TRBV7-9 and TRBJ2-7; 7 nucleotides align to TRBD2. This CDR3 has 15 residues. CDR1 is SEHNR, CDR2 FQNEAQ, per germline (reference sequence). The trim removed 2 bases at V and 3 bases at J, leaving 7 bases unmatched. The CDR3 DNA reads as TGTGCCAGCAGCTTATCGGAGCGGGAACTCTACGAGCAGTACTTC. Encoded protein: CASSLSERELYEQYF.

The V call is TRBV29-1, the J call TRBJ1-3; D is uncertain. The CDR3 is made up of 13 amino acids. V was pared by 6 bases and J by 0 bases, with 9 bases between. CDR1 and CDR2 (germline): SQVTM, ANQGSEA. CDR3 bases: TGCAGCGTATCGTCGAGCTCTGGAAACACCATATATTTT. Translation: CSVSSSSGNTIYF.

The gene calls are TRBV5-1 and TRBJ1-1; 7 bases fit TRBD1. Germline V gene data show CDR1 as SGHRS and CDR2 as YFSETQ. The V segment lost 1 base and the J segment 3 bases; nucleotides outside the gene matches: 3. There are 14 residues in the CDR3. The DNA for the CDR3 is TGCGCCAGCAGCTTGAGGGGGCTCGACACTGAAGCTTTCTTT. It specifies CASSLRGLDTEAFF.

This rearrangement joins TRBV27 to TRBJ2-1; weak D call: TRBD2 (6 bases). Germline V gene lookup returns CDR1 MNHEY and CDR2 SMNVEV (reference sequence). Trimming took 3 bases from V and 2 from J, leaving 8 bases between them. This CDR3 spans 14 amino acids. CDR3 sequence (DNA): TGTGCCAGCAGTTTTGGCGGGGCCTACAATGAGCAGTTCTTC. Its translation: CASSFGGAYNEQFF.

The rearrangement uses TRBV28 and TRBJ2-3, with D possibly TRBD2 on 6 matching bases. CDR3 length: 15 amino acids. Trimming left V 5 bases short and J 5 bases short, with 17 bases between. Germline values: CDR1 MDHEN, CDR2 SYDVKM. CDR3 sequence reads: CASSDYTGRGDTQYF. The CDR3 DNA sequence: TGTGCCAGCAGTGATTATACGGGGCGGGGAGATACGCAGTATTTT.

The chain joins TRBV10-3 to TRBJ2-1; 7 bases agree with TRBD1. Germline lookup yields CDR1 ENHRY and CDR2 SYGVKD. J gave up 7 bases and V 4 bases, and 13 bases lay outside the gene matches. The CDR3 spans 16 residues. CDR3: CAISAQTGSFGNEQFF. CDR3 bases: TGTGCCATCAGTGCCCAGACAGGGAGCTTTGGTAATGAGCAGTTCTTC.

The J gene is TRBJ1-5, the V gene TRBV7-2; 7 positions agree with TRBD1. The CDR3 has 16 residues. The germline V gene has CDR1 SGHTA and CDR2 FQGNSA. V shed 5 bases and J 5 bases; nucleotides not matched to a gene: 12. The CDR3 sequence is CASSVNTGANYQPQHF. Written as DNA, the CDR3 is TGTGCCAGCAGCGTTAATACAGGGGCAAATTATCAGCCCCAGCATTTT.

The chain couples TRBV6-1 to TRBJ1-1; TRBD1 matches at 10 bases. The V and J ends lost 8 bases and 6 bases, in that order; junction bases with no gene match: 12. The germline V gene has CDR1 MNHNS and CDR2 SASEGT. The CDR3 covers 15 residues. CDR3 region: CASGITIGTGAEAFF. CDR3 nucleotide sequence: TGTGCCAGCGGCATTACCATAGGGACAGGGGCTGAAGCTTTCTTT.